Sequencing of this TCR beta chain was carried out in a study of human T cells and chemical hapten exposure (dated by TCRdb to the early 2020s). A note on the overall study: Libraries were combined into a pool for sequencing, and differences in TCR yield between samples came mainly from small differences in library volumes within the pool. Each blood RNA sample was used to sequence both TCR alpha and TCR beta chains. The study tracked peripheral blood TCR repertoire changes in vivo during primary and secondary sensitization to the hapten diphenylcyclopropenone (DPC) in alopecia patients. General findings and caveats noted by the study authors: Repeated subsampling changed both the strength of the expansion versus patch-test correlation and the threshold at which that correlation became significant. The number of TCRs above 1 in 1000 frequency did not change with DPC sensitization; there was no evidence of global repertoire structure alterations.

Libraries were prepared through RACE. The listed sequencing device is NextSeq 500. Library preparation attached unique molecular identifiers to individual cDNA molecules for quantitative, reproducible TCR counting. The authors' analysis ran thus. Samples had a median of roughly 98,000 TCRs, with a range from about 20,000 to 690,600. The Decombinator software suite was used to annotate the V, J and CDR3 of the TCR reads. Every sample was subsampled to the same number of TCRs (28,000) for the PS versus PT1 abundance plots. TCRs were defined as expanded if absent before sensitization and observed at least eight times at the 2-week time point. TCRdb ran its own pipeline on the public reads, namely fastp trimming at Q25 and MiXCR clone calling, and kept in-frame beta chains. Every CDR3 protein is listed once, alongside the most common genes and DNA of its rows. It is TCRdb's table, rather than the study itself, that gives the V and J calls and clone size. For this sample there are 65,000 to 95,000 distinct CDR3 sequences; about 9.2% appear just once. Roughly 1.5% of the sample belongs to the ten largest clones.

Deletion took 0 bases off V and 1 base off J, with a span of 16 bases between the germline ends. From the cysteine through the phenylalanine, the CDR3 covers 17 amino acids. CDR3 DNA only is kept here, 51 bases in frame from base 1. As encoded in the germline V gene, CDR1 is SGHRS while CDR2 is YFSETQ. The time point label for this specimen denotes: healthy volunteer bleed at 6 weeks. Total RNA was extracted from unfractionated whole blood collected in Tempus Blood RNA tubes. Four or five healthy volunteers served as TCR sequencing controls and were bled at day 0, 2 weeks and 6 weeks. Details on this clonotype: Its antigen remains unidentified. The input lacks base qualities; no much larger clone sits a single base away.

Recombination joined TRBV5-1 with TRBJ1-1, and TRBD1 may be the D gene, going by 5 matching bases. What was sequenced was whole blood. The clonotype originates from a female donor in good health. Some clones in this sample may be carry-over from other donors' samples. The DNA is TGCGCCAGCAGCTTGGACATCCGGGACGGAAAGAACACTGAAGCTTTCTTT. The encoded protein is CASSLDIRDGKNTEAFF.